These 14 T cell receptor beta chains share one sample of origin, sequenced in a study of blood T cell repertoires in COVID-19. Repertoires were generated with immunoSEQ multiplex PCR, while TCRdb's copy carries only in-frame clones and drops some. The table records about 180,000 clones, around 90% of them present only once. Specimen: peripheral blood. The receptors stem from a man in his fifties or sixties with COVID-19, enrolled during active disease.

The CDR3 loop is CASSGALETQYF. Written as DNA, the CDR3 is TGTGCCAGCAGTGGGGCCTTGGAGACCCAGTACTTC. The chain is built from TRBV9 and TRBJ2-5; D may be TRBD1 (5 bases). V was clipped by 5 bases and J by 5 bases, with 10 bases between them. Germline assignment: CDR1 SGDLS and CDR2 YYNGEE. The CDR3 is made up of 12 amino acids. Supplemented by reference TRBV9 and TRBJ2-5, the full variable domain reads DSGVTQTPKHLITATGQRVTLRCSPRSGDLSVYWYQQSLDQGLQFLIQYYNGEERAKGNILERFSAQQFPDLHSELNLSSLELGDSALYFCASSGALETQYFGPGTRLLVL.

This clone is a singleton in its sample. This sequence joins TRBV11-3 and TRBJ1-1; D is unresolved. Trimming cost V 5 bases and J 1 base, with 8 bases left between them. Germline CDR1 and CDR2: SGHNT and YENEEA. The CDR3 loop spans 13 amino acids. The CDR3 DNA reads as TGTGCCAGCAGCCTCTACTCGAACACTGAAGCTTTCTTT. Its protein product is CASSLYSNTEAFF.

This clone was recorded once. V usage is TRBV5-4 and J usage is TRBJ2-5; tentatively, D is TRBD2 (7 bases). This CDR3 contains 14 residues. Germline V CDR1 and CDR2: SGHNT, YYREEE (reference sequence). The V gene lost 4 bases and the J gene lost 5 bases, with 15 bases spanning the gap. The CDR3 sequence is CASSPVGGLETQYF. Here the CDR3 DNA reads TGTGCCAGCAGCCCCGTCGGGGGGCTGGAGACCCAGTACTTC.

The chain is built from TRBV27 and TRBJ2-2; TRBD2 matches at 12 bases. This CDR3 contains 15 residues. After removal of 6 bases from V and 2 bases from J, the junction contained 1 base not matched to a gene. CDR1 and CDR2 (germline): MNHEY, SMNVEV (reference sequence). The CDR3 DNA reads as TGTGCCAGCAGACTAGCGGGAGGTAACACCGGGGAGCTGTTTTTT. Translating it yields CASRLAGGNTGELFF.

This CDR3 reads CASSIAGYSNQPQHF. In nucleotides, the CDR3 is TGTGCCAGTAGTATAGCAGGGTATAGCAATCAGCCCCAGCATTTT. This chain uses TRBV19 with TRBJ1-5, with D possibly TRBD1 on 5 matching bases. Trimming took 1 base from V and 0 from J, leaving 7 bases between them. Germline V gene lookup returns CDR1 LNHDA and CDR2 SQIVND (reference sequence). This CDR3 has 15 amino acids.

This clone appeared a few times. The CDR3 nucleotides are TGTGCCAGCAGCGTAGTGGGGGCAGGGACCGGGGAGCTGTTTTTT. Protein sequence: CASSVVGAGTGELFF. The J gene is TRBJ2-2, the V gene TRBV9; a possible D gene is TRBD1 (6 bases). Germline CDR1 is SGDLS and CDR2 is YYNGEE. The CDR3 contains 15 residues. The V gene lost 0 bases and the J gene lost 5 bases, with 11 bases spanning the gap. The whole variable domain, remainder taken from reference TRBV9 and TRBJ2-2, is DSGVTQTPKHLITATGQRVTLRCSPRSGDLSVYWYQQSLDQGLQFLIQYYNGEERAKGNILERFSAQQFPDLHSELNLSSLELGDSALYFCASSVVGAGTGELFFGEGSRLTVL.

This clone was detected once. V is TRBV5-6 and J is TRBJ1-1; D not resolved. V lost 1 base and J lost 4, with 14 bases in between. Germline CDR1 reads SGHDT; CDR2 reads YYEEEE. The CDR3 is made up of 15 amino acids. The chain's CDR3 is CASSLNQDSRTEAFF. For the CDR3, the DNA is TGTGCCAGCAGCTTGAATCAGGACTCACGCACTGAAGCTTTCTTT.

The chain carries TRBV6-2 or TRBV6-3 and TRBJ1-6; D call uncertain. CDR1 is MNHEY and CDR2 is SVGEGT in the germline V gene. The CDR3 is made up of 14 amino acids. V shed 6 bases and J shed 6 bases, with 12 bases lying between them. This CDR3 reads CASRPQVPNSPLHF. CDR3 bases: TGTGCCAGCAGACCTCAGGTCCCTAATTCACCCCTCCACTTT.

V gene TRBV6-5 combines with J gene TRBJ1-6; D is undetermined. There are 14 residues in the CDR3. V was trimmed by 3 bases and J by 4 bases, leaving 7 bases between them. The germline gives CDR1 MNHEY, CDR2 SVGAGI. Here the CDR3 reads CASSYTPYNSPLHF. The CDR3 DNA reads TGTGCCAGCAGTTATACACCGTATAATTCACCCCTCCACTTT.

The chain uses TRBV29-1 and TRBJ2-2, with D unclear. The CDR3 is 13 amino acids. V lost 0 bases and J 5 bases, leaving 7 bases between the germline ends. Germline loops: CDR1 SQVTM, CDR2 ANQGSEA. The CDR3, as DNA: TGCAGCGTTGAAGATACTGAGACCGGGGAGCTGTTTTTT. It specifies CSVEDTETGELFF.

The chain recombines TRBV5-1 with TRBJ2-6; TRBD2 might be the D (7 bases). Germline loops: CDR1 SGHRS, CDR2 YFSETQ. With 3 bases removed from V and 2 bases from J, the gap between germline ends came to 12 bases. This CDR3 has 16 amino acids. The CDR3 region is CASSSRGGAGANVLTF. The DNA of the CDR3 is TGCGCCAGCAGCTCGAGGGGGGGCGCTGGGGCCAACGTCCTGACTTTC.

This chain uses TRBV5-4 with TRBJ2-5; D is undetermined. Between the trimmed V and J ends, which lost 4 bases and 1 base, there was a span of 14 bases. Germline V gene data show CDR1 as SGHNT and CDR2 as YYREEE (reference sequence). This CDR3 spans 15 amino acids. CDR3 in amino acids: CASSPSENRQETQYF. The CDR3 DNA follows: TGTGCCAGCAGCCCCTCGGAGAATCGCCAAGAGACCCAGTACTTC.

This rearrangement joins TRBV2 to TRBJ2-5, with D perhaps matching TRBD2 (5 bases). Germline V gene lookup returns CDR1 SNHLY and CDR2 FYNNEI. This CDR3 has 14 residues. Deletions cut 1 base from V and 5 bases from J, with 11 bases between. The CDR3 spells CASSEGLPGETQYF. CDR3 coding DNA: TGTGCCAGCAGTGAAGGACTTCCGGGGGAGACCCAGTACTTC. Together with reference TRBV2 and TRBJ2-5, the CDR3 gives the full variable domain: EPEVTQTPSHQVTQMGQEVILRCVPISNHLYFYWYRQILGQKVEFLVSFYNNEISEKSEIFDDQFSVERPDGSNFTLKIRSTKLEDSAMYFCASSEGLPGETQYFGPGTRLLVL.

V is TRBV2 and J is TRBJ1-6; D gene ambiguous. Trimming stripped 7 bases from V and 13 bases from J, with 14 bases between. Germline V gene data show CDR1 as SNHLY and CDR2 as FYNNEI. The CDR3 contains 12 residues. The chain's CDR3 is CASNPAAAPLHF. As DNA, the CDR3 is TGTGCCAGCAACCCGGCCGCGGCTCCCCTCCACTTT.